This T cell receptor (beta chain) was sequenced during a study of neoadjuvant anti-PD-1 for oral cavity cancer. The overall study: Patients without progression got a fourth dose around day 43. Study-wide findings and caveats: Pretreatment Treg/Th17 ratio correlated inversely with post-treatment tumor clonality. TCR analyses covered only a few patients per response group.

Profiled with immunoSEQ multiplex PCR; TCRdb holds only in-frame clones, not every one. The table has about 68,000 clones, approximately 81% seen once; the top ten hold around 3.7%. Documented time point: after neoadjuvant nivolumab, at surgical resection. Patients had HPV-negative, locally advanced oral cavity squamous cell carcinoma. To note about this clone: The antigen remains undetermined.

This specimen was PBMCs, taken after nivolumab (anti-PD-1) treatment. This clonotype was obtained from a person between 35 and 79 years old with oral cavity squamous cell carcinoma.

The CDR3 DNA reads as TGTGCCAGCAGTGAAGTAGGGGGGCGGGATACGCAGTATTTT. Translated, it gives CASSEVGGRDTQYF. The chain couples TRBV6-1 to TRBJ2-3; D tentatively fits TRBD1 or TRBD2 (6 bases each). Trimming left V 1 base short and J 6 bases short, with 11 bases between. The germline CDR1 and CDR2 sequences are MNHNS and SASEGT. The CDR3 has 14 amino acids.